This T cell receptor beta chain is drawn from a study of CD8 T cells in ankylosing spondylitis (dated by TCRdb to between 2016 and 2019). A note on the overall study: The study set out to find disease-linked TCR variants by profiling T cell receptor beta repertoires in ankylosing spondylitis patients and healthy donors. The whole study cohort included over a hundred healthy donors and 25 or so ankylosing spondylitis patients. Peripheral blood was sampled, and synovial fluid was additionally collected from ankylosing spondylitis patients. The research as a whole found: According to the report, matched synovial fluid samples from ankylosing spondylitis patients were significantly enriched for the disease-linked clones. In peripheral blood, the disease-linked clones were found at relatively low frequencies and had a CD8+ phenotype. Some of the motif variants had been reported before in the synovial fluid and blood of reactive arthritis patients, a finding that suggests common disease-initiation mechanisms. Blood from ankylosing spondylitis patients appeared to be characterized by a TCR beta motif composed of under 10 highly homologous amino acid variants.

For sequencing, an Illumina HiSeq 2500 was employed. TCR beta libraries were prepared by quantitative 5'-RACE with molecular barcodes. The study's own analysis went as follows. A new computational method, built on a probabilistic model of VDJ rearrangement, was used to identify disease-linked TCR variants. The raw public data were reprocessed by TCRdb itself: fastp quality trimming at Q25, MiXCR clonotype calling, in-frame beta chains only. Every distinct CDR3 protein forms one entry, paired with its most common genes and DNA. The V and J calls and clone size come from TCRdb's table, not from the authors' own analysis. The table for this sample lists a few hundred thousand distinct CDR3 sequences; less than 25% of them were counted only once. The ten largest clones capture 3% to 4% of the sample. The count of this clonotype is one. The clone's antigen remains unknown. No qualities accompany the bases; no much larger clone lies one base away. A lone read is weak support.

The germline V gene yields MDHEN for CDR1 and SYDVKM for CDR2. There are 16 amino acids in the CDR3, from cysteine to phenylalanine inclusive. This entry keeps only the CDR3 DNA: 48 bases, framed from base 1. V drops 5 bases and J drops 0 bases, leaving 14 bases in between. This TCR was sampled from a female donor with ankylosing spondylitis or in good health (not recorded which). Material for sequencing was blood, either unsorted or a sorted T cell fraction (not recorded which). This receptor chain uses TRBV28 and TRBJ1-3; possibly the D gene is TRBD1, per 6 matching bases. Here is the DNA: TGTGCCAGCAGTGGACAGCTAATAAACTCTGGAAACACCATATATTTT. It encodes CASSGQLINSGNTIYF.